Shown below are 30 T cell receptor beta chains from a single sample sequenced in a study of blood T cells in healthy people across ages. It was with a sample-barcoded 5' primer and a J-beta primer mix that a second PCR of roughly 7 to 12 cycles was run. One entry per CDR3 protein results from TCRdb running MiXCR on the 5' RACE reads. This table has more than 900,000 distinct CDR3 sequences, less than 25% appearing once. Another study also made use of these data, one on T cells of mothers and their children.

What was sequenced was blood. The receptors were sampled from a girl between 2 and 10 years old in good health.

The chain uses TRBV20-1 and TRBJ2-6; 7 positions agree with TRBD1. V lost 0 bases and J lost 2; bases outside the gene matches: 1. This CDR3 has 15 amino acids. Germline V CDR1 and CDR2: DFQATT, SNEGSKA (reference sequence). This CDR3 is CSARETGAGANVLTF. The CDR3 DNA reads TGCAGTGCTAGAGAAACAGGGGCTGGGGCCAACGTCCTGACTTTC.

This clonotype was detected only a few times. The chain recombines TRBV12-3 or TRBV12-4 with TRBJ1-3; D gene uncertain. The CDR3 loop spans 14 amino acids. Trimming took off 3 bases at V and 3 bases at J, with 9 bases between the two ends. DNA of the CDR3: TGTGCCAGCAGTTTTTTAGGGTTTGGAAACACCATATATTTT. This codes for CASSFLGFGNTIYF.

This chain joins TRBV7-9 and TRBJ1-4; D perhaps matches TRBD1 (5 bases). Germline CDR1 SEHNR, CDR2 FQNEAQ (reference sequence). This CDR3 region has 15 residues. V lost 1 base, J lost 7 bases, and 13 bases lay in between. In DNA, the CDR3 is TGTGCCAGCAGCTTAGAAGGGGCTCGGGGTGAAAAACTGTTTTTT. Its translation: CASSLEGARGEKLFF.

In this sample, this clonotype turned up a few times. The chain joins TRBV9 to TRBJ1-2; 7 positions agree with TRBD1. The ends lost 5 bases at V and 0 bases at J; junction bases unmatched: 7. Germline V gene data show CDR1 as SGDLS and CDR2 as YYNGEE. The CDR3 extends over 15 amino acids. This CDR3 is CASRYSGGANYGYTF. The CDR3 coding sequence is TGTGCCAGCAGGTACTCAGGGGGTGCTAACTATGGCTACACCTTC.

The chain combines TRBV12-5 with TRBJ2-7, with D unclear. The DNA end lines up better with TRBJ2-1; the J call may be wrong. This CDR3 comprises 13 residues. The germline CDR1 and CDR2 sequences are LGHNT and FRNRAP. The CDR3 region has the DNA TGTGCTAGTGGTTTGGGCAGCTCCTTGGAGCAGTTCTTC. The encoded protein is CASGLGSSLEQFF.

The chain employs TRBV4-1 and TRBJ2-5, with 7 bases lining up with TRBD2. Per the germline V gene, CDR1 is MGHRA and CDR2 is YSYEKL. The CDR3 has 16 amino acids. J lost 4 bases, V lost 0 bases, and 8 bases had no gene match. CDR3 amino acids: CASSQDTLGEGETQYF. The DNA for the CDR3 is TGCGCCAGCAGCCAAGACACGTTGGGGGAGGGAGAGACCCAGTACTTC.

In this sample, this clonotype turned up a few times. This sequence joins TRBV3-1 and TRBJ2-1; D unresolved. Germline V gene data show CDR1 as LGHDT and CDR2 as YNNKEL (reference sequence). The V end was cut by 5 bases, the J end by 5 bases, with 16 bases between. The CDR3 length is 15 residues. DNA of the CDR3: TGTGCCAGCAGCTCCGCCCCGGGCCTACACAATGAGCAGTTCTTC. This gives the protein CASSSAPGLHNEQFF.

A few counts support this clonotype. The V call is TRBV4-1, the J call TRBJ2-5; D remains unclear. Gene TRBJ2-7 matches the end of the DNA better, so the J call may be wrong. Germline CDR1 reads MGHRA; CDR2 reads YSYEKL. This CDR3 has 12 residues. The CDR3 DNA reads as TGCGCCAGCAGCCATGTGGAGTACGAGCAGTACTTC. It is translated as CASSHVEYEQYF.

The chain uses TRBV20-1 and TRBJ1-1, with TRBD1 identical over 7 bases. Losses at the gene ends were 4 bases for V and 6 bases for J; bases not matched to a gene: 8. The CDR3 spans 13 residues. Per the germline V gene, CDR1 is DFQATT and CDR2 is SNEGSKA (reference sequence). In DNA form, the CDR3 reads TGCAGTGCTATAGACAGGGTCGGGTCTGAAGCTTTCTTT. The encoded protein is CSAIDRVGSEAFF.

The gene calls are TRBV27 and TRBJ1-1; D might be TRBD1 (6 bases). This CDR3 has 15 amino acids. V was cut by 5 bases and J by 4 bases, with 17 bases left in between. The germline V gene encodes CDR1 MNHEY and CDR2 SMNVEV (reference sequence). The CDR3 sequence is CASSDSLDSPTEAFF. The DNA for the CDR3 is TGTGCCAGCAGTGACTCACTGGACAGTCCCACTGAAGCTTTCTTT.

This chain joins TRBV10-3 and TRBJ2-5; D unresolved. Germline V gene lookup returns CDR1 ENHRY and CDR2 SYGVKD. The CDR3 consists of 16 residues. The CDR3 reads CAASSLARVDKETQYF. Written as DNA, the CDR3 is TGTGCTGCATCATCTTTGGCCCGCGTCGATAAAGAGACCCAGTACTTC.

This chain uses TRBV7-2 with TRBJ1-1; 7 bases match TRBD1. This CDR3 region has 17 residues. The germline gives CDR1 SGHTA, CDR2 FQGNSA. V dropped 4 bases and J dropped 0; count of bases not matched to a gene: 11. The chain's CDR3 is CASSYIQGRPMNTEAFF. The CDR3 DNA sequence: TGTGCCAGCAGCTACATACAGGGGCGCCCAATGAACACTGAAGCTTTCTTT.

This clonotype was observed a few times. The V gene is TRBV29-1, the J gene TRBJ2-6, with 9 bases identical to TRBD1. Germline CDR1 SQVTM, CDR2 ANQGSEA. V was pared by 5 bases and J by 4 bases, with 9 bases of the junction left unmatched. The CDR3 runs to 16 residues. In DNA form, the CDR3 reads TGCAGCGTTCTCACAGGGGGCGAGTCCGGGGCCAACGTCCTGACTTTC. Its protein is CSVLTGGESGANVLTF.

J is TRBJ2-3 and V is TRBV4-3, with D maybe TRBD2 (5 bases). Germline V gene data show CDR1 as LGHNA and CDR2 as YSLEER. The CDR3 is 17 residues long. The V and J ends lost 0 bases and 6 bases respectively, with 19 bases between them. The CDR3 nucleotides are TGCGCCAGCAGCCAAGATCGACGCAGCTGGGAGTTGGATACGCAGTATTTT. Its translation: CASSQDRRSWELDTQYF.

The chain is built from TRBV14 and TRBJ2-7; either TRBD1 or TRBD2 may fit D (5 bases each). Germline assignment: CDR1 SGHDN and CDR2 FVKESK. The V gene lost 1 base and the J gene lost 0 bases, with 7 bases spanning the gap. CDR3 length: 14 amino acids. CDR3 sequence (DNA): TGTGCCAGCAGCCAAGGAGGGGCCTCCTACGAGCAGTACTTC. The encoded protein is CASSQGGASYEQYF.

A few counts support this clonotype. The CDR3 nucleotides read TGTGCCAGCAGCTTAGGTTGGGCGCGTCCGGAGGAGACCCAGTACTTC. Its protein is CASSLGWARPEETQYF. The gene calls are TRBV7-2 and TRBJ2-5, with D unresolved. V was clipped by 1 base and J by 5 bases, with 17 bases between them. Germline loops: CDR1 SGHTA, CDR2 FQGNSA. The length of the CDR3 is 16 residues.

The chain recombines TRBV28 with TRBJ1-1, with D unclear. Trimming removed 7 bases from V and 1 base from J, with 7 bases in between. The CDR3 contains 12 residues. The V gene's germline CDR1 is MDHEN and CDR2 SYDVKM. The CDR3 sequence: CASKEQNTEAFF. The CDR3 coding sequence is TGTGCCAGCAAGGAACAGAACACTGAAGCTTTCTTT.

The J gene is TRBJ2-5, the V gene TRBV7-2; either TRBD1 or TRBD2 may supply D (5 bases each). Germline CDR1 is SGHTA and CDR2 is FQGNSA. V was cut by 1 base and J by 1 base, with 10 bases left in between. This CDR3 is built from 15 residues. CDR3: CASSLVGDAQETQYF. The CDR3 nucleotides read TGTGCCAGCAGCTTAGTCGGGGACGCCCAAGAGACCCAGTACTTC.

This clonotype was seen a handful of times. The rearrangement joins TRBV29-1 to TRBJ1-2; maybe TRBD1 (6 bases). The V gene's germline CDR1 is SQVTM and CDR2 ANQGSEA. The CDR3 has 13 amino acids. Trimming took 3 bases from V and 6 from J, leaving 14 bases between them. Here the CDR3 DNA reads TGCAGCGTTGAGTCGGGGCAGGGGCATGGCTACACCTTC. This codes for CSVESGQGHGYTF.

V usage is TRBV2 and J usage is TRBJ2-1; TRBD2 matches 9 bases. Germline V gives CDR1 SNHLY, CDR2 FYNNEI. The CDR3 loop spans 16 amino acids. J was trimmed by 2 bases and V by 7 bases; bases with no gene match: 9. CDR3 sequence (DNA): TGTGCCAGCACCGCACGGCGGGGGGGCCCCTACAATGAGCAGTTCTTC. It specifies CASTARRGGPYNEQFF.

The rearrangement links TRBV6-2 or TRBV6-3 to TRBJ2-7; no firm D call. V lost 7 bases, J lost 3 bases, and 16 bases lay in between. CDR1 and CDR2 (germline): MNHEY, SVGEGT. The length of the CDR3 is 14 residues. The DNA of the CDR3 is TGTGCCAGCAAAAGCAGCAGGCCCTTCTACGAGCAGTACTTC. Translated, it gives CASKSSRPFYEQYF.

This clonotype turned up a few times. The chain links TRBV9 to TRBJ2-5; 8 bases are a match to TRBD1. The CDR3 covers 15 residues. V shed 2 bases, J shed 7 bases, and the junction held 10 bases outside the gene matches. The germline V gene encodes CDR1 SGDLS and CDR2 YYNGEE. This CDR3 is CASSVGQVDKGTQYF. Here the CDR3 DNA reads TGTGCCAGCAGCGTGGGACAGGTAGACAAGGGGACCCAGTACTTC.

V is TRBV4-1 and J is TRBJ2-7; D gene unclear. The CDR3 contains 13 residues. The germline CDR1 and CDR2 sequences are MGHRA and YSYEKL. V dropped 0 bases and J dropped 2 bases, with 5 bases sitting between them. As DNA, the CDR3 is TGCGCCAGCAGCCAAGAATTGACCTACGAGCAGTACTTC. It encodes CASSQELTYEQYF.

The chain is built from TRBV29-1 and TRBJ1-1; D unclear. Germline CDR1 and CDR2: SQVTM and ANQGSEA. This CDR3 region has 15 residues. Trimming pared 4 bases from V and 0 bases from J, leaving 15 bases between. CDR3 coding DNA: TGCAGCGTTGTAGAGCTCGACGGAATGAACACTGAAGCTTTCTTT. Its protein is CSVVELDGMNTEAFF.

The CDR3 is CSAFGGIVLAEQYF. In DNA form, the CDR3 reads TGCAGTGCTTTTGGCGGGATTGTTTTGGCCGAGCAGTACTTC. The chain carries TRBV20-1 and TRBJ2-5; tentatively, D is TRBD2 (6 bases). The assigned J gene may be wrong: the sequence end matches TRBJ2-7 better. This CDR3 has 14 residues. The germline CDR1 and CDR2 sequences are DFQATT and SNEGSKA (reference sequence).

This clonotype was counted a few times. V and J are TRBV20-1 and TRBJ2-7; TRBD1 aligns across 7 bases. This CDR3 has 13 residues. The junction had 3 bases not matched to a gene; V was cut back by 4 bases and J by 0 bases. Germline-derived CDR1 and CDR2 are DFQATT and SNEGSKA (reference sequence). The CDR3 sequence is CSAIRDSSYEQYF. For the CDR3, the DNA is TGCAGTGCTATCCGGGACAGCTCCTACGAGCAGTACTTC.

This chain connects TRBV29-1 to TRBJ2-7, with D perhaps TRBD1 (5 bases). Germline CDR1 and CDR2: SQVTM and ANQGSEA. The CDR3 loop spans 12 amino acids. V was pared by 7 bases and J by 3 bases, with 13 bases between. Here the CDR3 reads CSAADTFYEQYF. CDR3 sequence (DNA): TGCAGCGCCGCGGACACCTTCTACGAGCAGTACTTC.

The rearrangement links TRBV4-1 to TRBJ2-7, with TRBD2 as a possible D gene (6 bases). This CDR3 comprises 15 residues. CDR1 and CDR2 (germline): MGHRA, YSYEKL. Trimming pared 5 bases from V and 5 bases from J, leaving 19 bases between. CDR3 sequence: CASSSSGSGGDEQYF. The CDR3 DNA sequence: TGCGCCAGCAGCTCCTCCGGGAGCGGCGGGGACGAGCAGTACTTC.

The V gene is TRBV18, the J gene TRBJ1-6, with D perhaps matching TRBD1 (5 bases). Trimming left V 3 bases short and J 13 bases short, with 28 bases between. CDR3 length: 18 residues. CDR1 and CDR2 from the germline V gene are KGHSH and LQKENI. For the CDR3, the DNA is TGTGCCAGCTCACCGACTTTGGCGGAGGGGCCCCTGGTGAATCCCCTCCACTTT. It encodes CASSPTLAEGPLVNPLHF. Filled out from reference TRBV18 and TRBJ1-6, the complete variable domain reads NAGVMQNPRHLVRRRGQEARLRCSPMKGHSHVYWYRQLPEEGLKFMVYLQKENIIDESGMPKERFSAEFPKEGPSILRIQQVVRGDSAAYFCASSPTLAEGPLVNPLHFGNGTRLTVT.

The rearrangement links TRBV4-1 to TRBJ2-5; 7 bases are shared with TRBD2. This CDR3 spans 16 amino acids. CDR1 and CDR2 (germline): MGHRA, YSYEKL. The V gene end was trimmed by 4 bases and the J gene end by 1 base; junction bases not matched to a gene: 9. The DNA for the CDR3 is TGCGCCAGCAGCCCTGAAAATCTAGCGGCCCAAGAGACCCAGTACTTC. This encodes CASSPENLAAQETQYF.